The present TCR beta chain was sequenced within a study of blood T cell dynamics during melanoma immunotherapy. On the study more broadly: Patients with metastatic melanoma got pembrolizumab or nivolumab-ipilimumab as first-line care.

Clones were read by immunoSEQ multiplex PCR, and TCRdb kept only the in-frame ones, dropping some. The sample yields roughly 14,000 clones, roughly 86% seen once. Losses at the gene ends were 4 bases for V and 8 bases for J; bases not matched to a gene: 11. Germline loops: CDR1 MNHEY, CDR2 SVGAGI. There are 16 residues in the CDR3. Time point meaning: pre-treatment baseline. Sampling occurred pretreatment (T0) and at week 3 (W3), after cycle one of checkpoint blockade. Apart from two fast progressors, RECIST 1.1 response was judged 12 weeks post-infusion. No patient had earlier systemic cancer treatment, concurrent immunosuppressants, or another active cancer.

The sequence came from a human donor with melanoma. Sequences were derived from blood, sampled from a patient treated with checkpoint blockade. This chain joins TRBV6-5 and TRBJ2-1; TRBD2 matches 10 bases. CDR3: CASSSGGGLAFDEQFF. CDR3 DNA: TGTGCCAGCAGTTCTGGGGGGGGACTAGCGTTTGATGAGCAGTTCTTC.